This TCR beta chain stems from a study of long-term antiretroviral therapy in people with HIV. Assay version v3.0 of immunoSEQ was used, and it was run at survey level. The assay was immunoSEQ multiplex PCR, and TCRdb's table has in-frame clones only and misses some. The sample shows 34,000 or so clones, around 94% of them seen only once. The CDR3 consists of 17 residues. Germline loops: CDR1 MNHEY, CDR2 SMNVEV (reference sequence). Unmatched junction bases numbered 5, after V lost 2 bases and J lost 4 bases. The origin of this receptor is a woman aged 50 to 60 with HIV. The sample in question was unsorted PBMCs, obtained around 5.3 years after starting antiretroviral therapy. J is TRBJ1-4 and V is TRBV27; 12 bases are shared with TRBD1. DNA for the CDR3: TGTGCCAGCAGTTTACCGGGACAGGGGGCATTTAATGAAAAACTGTTTTTT. Amino acids: CASSLPGQGAFNEKLFF.